This TCR beta chain was documented in a study of beta chain features in type 1 diabetes. Study-wide findings and caveats: Compared with healthy donors, patients appeared to share more similar naive, central memory and regulatory TCRB repertoires. All four CD4+ subsets of Type 1 diabetes patients contained TCRB CDR3s that were moderately but significantly shorter. The VDJ junctions of type 1 diabetes patients carried fewer insertions and more deletions. It was possible that PCR favored shorter templates, equally so in patients and controls.

Investigators reverse transcribed all isolated RNA, so they sequenced expressed TCRB transcripts. The assay was immunoSEQ multiplex PCR, and TCRdb's table has in-frame clones only and misses some. The sample records under 200,000 clones, approximately 9% being singletons. CDR1 is SGHTA and CDR2 is FQGNSA in the germline V gene. V shed 5 bases and J 2 bases; nucleotides not matched to a gene: 15. The CDR3 runs 19 residues. Comment on this clone: Its specificity is not known.

The TCR originated in a woman aged 18-29 years with type 1 diabetes. The sample comprised central memory CD4+ T cells from blood. The rearrangement joins TRBV7-2 to TRBJ2-4; 10 positions agree with TRBD1. The CDR3 DNA follows: TGTGCCAGCAGCGTGGGGACAGGGGCCGTACTTTTGTCCAAAAACATTCAGTACTTC. Translated, it gives CASSVGTGAVLLSKNIQYF.